What follows are 32 T cell receptor beta chains derived from one specimen sequenced in a study of shared clonotypes between healthy human individuals (dated by TCRdb to 2018 to 2021). The library was obtained by the immunoSEQ multiplex PCR assay. Here the immuneACCESS table is served through TCRdb, limited to in-frame sequences with V and J called. Missing clones are a known gap in these copies; in checked studies unresolved V genes cover under half, and the rest lacks a known reason. The table for this sample lists roughly 1.4 million clones; approximately 98.5% of them were counted only once. In total, the top ten clones hold approximately 0.4% of the sample. What was sequenced was naive CD4+ T cells sorted from blood. The cell subset or site label here, explained by the study, means: CD45RA+ positively selected. The receptors here all came from a young man in good health.

V usage is TRBV28 and J usage is TRBJ1-5; D unclear. V lost 2 bases and J lost 6, with 14 bases in between. Germline V CDR1 and CDR2: MDHEN, SYDVKM. The CDR3 totals 15 residues. The CDR3 sequence is CASSLRAGRGQPQHF. The CDR3 nucleotides are TGTGCCAGCAGTTTAAGGGCAGGTCGTGGTCAGCCCCAGCATTTT.

The chain is built from TRBV19 and TRBJ2-5; D is perhaps TRBD1 (6 bases). Germline CDR1 reads LNHDA; CDR2 reads SQIVND (reference sequence). This CDR3 comprises 15 residues. V was cut by 2 bases and J by 4 bases, with 14 bases left in between. CDR3 protein: CASSITSLGGETQYF. CDR3 in DNA: TGTGCCAGTAGTATAACTTCACTAGGGGGAGAGACCCAGTACTTC. The entire variable domain, with the rest obtained from reference TRBV19 and TRBJ2-5, is as follows: DGGITQSPKYLFRKEGQNVTLSCEQNLNHDAMYWYRQDPGQGLRLIYYSQIVNDFQKGDIAEGYSVSREKKESFPLTVTSAQKNPTAFYLCASSITSLGGETQYFGPGTRLLVL.

The rearrangement uses TRBV5-6 and TRBJ2-1, with D maybe TRBD2 (5 bases). The germline V gene has CDR1 SGHDT and CDR2 YYEEEE. This CDR3 is 16 amino acids long. V shed 3 bases and J shed 0 bases, with 13 bases lying between them. The chain's CDR3 is CASSYPRESSYNEQFF. The CDR3 nucleotides are TGTGCCAGCAGCTACCCTAGGGAGAGCTCCTACAATGAGCAGTTCTTC. Filled out from reference TRBV5-6 and TRBJ2-1, the complete variable domain reads DAGVTQSPTHLIKTRGQQVTLRCSPKSGHDTVSWYQQALGQGPQFIFQYYEEEERQRGNFPDRFSGHQFPNYSSELNVNALLLGDSALYLCASSYPRESSYNEQFFGPGTRLTVL.

The CDR3 protein is CASSQDLGRTSGQPHNEQFF. The CDR3 coding sequence is TGCGCCAGCAGCCAAGATCTGGGGAGGACTAGCGGACAGCCCCACAATGAGCAGTTCTTC. The chain uses TRBV4-3 and TRBJ2-1; TRBD2 aligns across 10 bases. Germline V gene lookup returns CDR1 LGHNA and CDR2 YSLEER. After removal of 0 bases from V and 5 bases from J, the junction contained 16 bases not matched to a gene. This CDR3 has 20 amino acids.

Regarding this clone: Other DNA sequences within the sample encode an identical CDR3. This chain connects TRBV11-3 to TRBJ2-7, with 12 nucleotides matching TRBD2. CDR1 and CDR2 from the germline V gene are SGHNT and YENEEA. Unmatched junction bases numbered 1, after V lost 3 bases and J lost 4 bases. The CDR3 runs to 14 residues. CDR3 DNA sequence: TGTGCCAGCAGCTTGACTAGCGGGAGTTACGAGCAGTACTTC. Amino acids: CASSLTSGSYEQYF.

This clone has a single count. This rearrangement joins TRBV19 to TRBJ2-1; TRBD2 might be the D (6 bases). The CDR3 covers 16 residues. Looked up from germline, CDR1 is LNHDA and CDR2 is SQIVND (reference sequence). V was trimmed by 4 bases and J by 8 bases, leaving 21 bases between them. In DNA form, the CDR3 reads TGTGCCAGTAGTACTGATTCATCCTTGTCTAGCGATGAGCAGTTCTTC. Its protein product is CASSTDSSLSSDEQFF.

CDR3 nucleotide sequence: TGTGCCAGCAGCTTAGGTCAAAGCACAGATACGCAGTATTTT. Translation: CASSLGQSTDTQYF. V is TRBV7-7 and J is TRBJ2-3; D is unclear. The germline CDR1 and CDR2 sequences are SSHAT and FNYEAQ (reference sequence). V lost 1 base and J 0 bases, leaving 5 bases between the germline ends. CDR3 length equals 14 residues. Filled out from reference TRBV7-7 and TRBJ2-3, the complete variable domain reads GAGVSQSPRYKVTKRGQDVTLRCDPISSHATLYWYQQALGQGPEFLTYFNYEAQPDKSGLPSDRFSAERPEGSISTLTIQRTEQRDSAMYRCASSLGQSTDTQYFGPGTRLTVL.

The V gene is TRBV7-8, the J gene TRBJ2-1; D remains ambiguous. This CDR3 contains 12 residues. V was cut by 5 bases and J by 9 bases, with 11 bases left in between. Germline V lookup: CDR1 SGHVS, CDR2 FQNEAQ. The CDR3 nucleotides are TGTGCCAGCAGCCGTGGGGTGACTGAGCAGTTCTTC. Translating gives CASSRGVTEQFF.

J is TRBJ1-3 and V is TRBV18; D possibly corresponds to TRBD1 (6 bases). Between the trimmed V and J ends, which lost 3 bases and 0 bases, there was a span of 9 bases. This CDR3 comprises 15 residues. Germline V gives CDR1 KGHSH, CDR2 LQKENI. The CDR3 region has the DNA TGTGCCAGCTCACCTGGGACATCCTCTGGAAACACCATATATTTT. Amino acid sequence: CASSPGTSSGNTIYF.

The chain is built from TRBV6-1 and TRBJ2-6; D unclear. The CDR3 length is 14 residues. Germline loops: CDR1 MNHNS, CDR2 SASEGT. V lost 3 bases and J 7 bases, leaving 10 bases between the germline ends. Written as DNA, the CDR3 is TGTGCCAGCAGTGACATCTTGGCCGCCAACGTCCTGACTTTC. Its protein product is CASSDILAANVLTF.

CDR3 sequence reads: CASSLLGLEAPPDTQYF. The CDR3 DNA reads TGTGCCAGCAGTTTATTGGGGTTGGAGGCCCCCCCAGATACGCAGTATTTT. The chain recombines TRBV27 with TRBJ2-3; D might be TRBD2 (5 bases). Per germline, CDR1 MNHEY and CDR2 SMNVEV (reference sequence). V lost 1 base to trimming and J lost 4 bases, with 18 bases between them. CDR3 length: 17 amino acids.

CDR3 bases: TGCGCCAGCAGCGAGGGACTAGCGCGGAGAAGCACCTACGAGCAGTACTTC. This encodes CASSEGLARRSTYEQYF. V and J are TRBV4-1 and TRBJ2-7; TRBD2 matches at 10 bases. Trimming cost V 5 bases and J 2 bases; bases outside gene matches: 12. Germline CDR1 MGHRA, CDR2 YSYEKL. The CDR3 is made up of 17 amino acids.

The rearrangement uses TRBV27 and TRBJ1-2; D not certain. Trimming removed 4 bases at V and 8 bases at J, with 14 bases between. This CDR3 region has 13 residues. Germline CDR1 is MNHEY and CDR2 is SMNVEV (reference sequence). The CDR3, as DNA: TGTGCCAGCAGTTCCCACCCCGTCGGGGGCTACACCTTC. Translation gives CASSSHPVGGYTF.

The V and J genes are TRBV11-2 and TRBJ2-7; TRBD1 matches at 8 bases. Germline CDR1 and CDR2: SGHAT and FQNNGV. This CDR3 has 17 residues. V dropped 0 bases and J dropped 1; count of bases not matched to a gene: 8. The CDR3 DNA sequence: TGTGCCAGCAGCTTAGAGCGTACAGGGGGAAGGTCCTACGAGCAGTACTTC. This gives the protein CASSLERTGGRSYEQYF.

This rearrangement joins TRBV11-3 to TRBJ2-1; D may correspond to TRBD1 or TRBD2 (5 bases each). Germline assignment: CDR1 SGHNT and CDR2 YENEEA. V lost 6 bases and J lost 8, with 20 bases in between. CDR3 length: 15 amino acids. CDR3 nucleotides: TGTGCCAGCAGTTATCAGGGACGGGCCCGCGATGAGCAGTTCTTC. As protein: CASSYQGRARDEQFF.

To note about this clone: One junction end disagrees with the germline gene, perhaps due to a read error. The chain has TRBV11-1 and TRBJ2-3; D may be TRBD2 (7 bases). The CDR3 spans 16 residues. Per germline, CDR1 SGHAT and CDR2 FQDESV (reference sequence). The CDR3: CASSLGGRASTDTQYF. CDR3 sequence (DNA): TGTGCCAGCAGTTTAGGGGGGAGGGCTAGCACAGATACGCAGTATTTT.

This clone was observed once. This chain connects TRBV14 to TRBJ2-5; D unresolved. Looked up from germline, CDR1 is SGHDN and CDR2 is FVKESK. This CDR3 region has 15 residues. The V gene lost 1 base and the J gene lost 1 base, with 10 bases spanning the gap. The CDR3 bases are TGTGCCAGCAGCCAAGTGATTCGGGTCCAAGAGACCCAGTACTTC. This encodes CASSQVIRVQETQYF.

This clone turned up a few times. Different DNA sequences within this sample yield the same CDR3. The V and J genes are TRBV20-1 and TRBJ1-1; D unresolved. The V end was cut by 5 bases, the J end by 1 base, with 5 bases between. The CDR3 spans 11 residues. Germline CDR1 DFQATT, CDR2 SNEGSKA (reference sequence). Here the CDR3 reads CSALGNTEAFF. The CDR3 region has the DNA TGCAGTGCTCTGGGGAACACTGAAGCTTTCTTT.

This sequence joins TRBV5-4 and TRBJ2-1; a weak D match, TRBD1 (6 bases). CDR1 is SGHNT and CDR2 is YYREEE in the germline V gene (reference sequence). The CDR3 length is 14 residues. V lost 4 bases and J 8 bases, leaving 16 bases between the germline ends. As DNA, the CDR3 is TGTGCCAGCAGCATGGGGGCCAAGGGCTATGAGCAGTTCTTC. Protein product: CASSMGAKGYEQFF.

Comments on this clone: This sample includes further DNA sequences coding for the same CDR3. V and J are TRBV7-2 and TRBJ2-5, with unresolved D. Germline V lookup: CDR1 SGHTA, CDR2 FQGNSA. V lost 0 bases, J lost 5 bases, and 4 bases lay in between. The CDR3 contains 12 residues. CDR3 amino acids: CASSLARETQYF. Written as DNA, the CDR3 is TGTGCCAGCAGCTTAGCCAGGGAGACCCAGTACTTC.

The chain couples TRBV9 to TRBJ2-5; D unclear. The germline CDR1 and CDR2 sequences are SGDLS and YYNGEE. Trimming left V 0 bases short and J 2 bases short, with 8 bases between. The length of the CDR3 is 14 residues. The CDR3 spells CASSVGLPQETQYF. CDR3 sequence (DNA): TGTGCCAGCAGCGTAGGCCTCCCTCAAGAGACCCAGTACTTC.

The gene calls are TRBV19 and TRBJ2-2; D remains ambiguous. Trimming pared 3 bases from V and 4 bases from J, leaving 12 bases between. This CDR3 spans 15 amino acids. Germline V gene sequence: CDR1 LNHDA, CDR2 SQIVND (reference sequence). In DNA form, the CDR3 reads TGTGCCAGTAGTATCGCGAACGGAGCCACCGGGGAGCTGTTTTTT. Translation: CASSIANGATGELFF.

In this sample, this clone turned up a few times. The rearrangement links TRBV10-1 to TRBJ2-7; D remains ambiguous. V lost 0 bases and J 6 bases, leaving 9 bases between the germline ends. CDR3 length equals 13 residues. Per the germline V gene, CDR1 is WNHNN and CDR2 is SYGVQD (reference sequence). CDR3 residues: CASSESLWAEQYF. The CDR3 DNA sequence: TGCGCCAGCAGTGAGTCGTTGTGGGCCGAGCAGTACTTC.

J is TRBJ2-1 and V is TRBV27, with 8 bases matching TRBD2. The V segment lost 1 base and the J segment 4 bases; nucleotides outside the gene matches: 3. The CDR3 loop spans 15 amino acids. Germline loops: CDR1 MNHEY, CDR2 SMNVEV (reference sequence). The CDR3 bases are TGTGCCAGCAGTTTATGGACTAGCAGTTACAATGAGCAGTTCTTC. Its protein is CASSLWTSSYNEQFF.

The V and J genes are TRBV19 and TRBJ1-5, with D perhaps matching TRBD1 (6 bases). Per germline, CDR1 LNHDA and CDR2 SQIVND (reference sequence). With 3 bases removed from V and 1 base from J, the gap between germline ends came to 7 bases. This CDR3 contains 14 residues. The CDR3 coding sequence is TGTGCCAGTAGTATGCAGGGGAGCAATCAGCCCCAGCATTTT. This gives the protein CASSMQGSNQPQHF.

This clone was observed a single time. The chain links TRBV5-1 to TRBJ2-7; the match to TRBD2 covers 16 bases. CDR1 is SGHRS and CDR2 is YFSETQ in the germline V gene. J was trimmed by 3 bases and V by 3 bases; bases with no gene match: 21. The CDR3 spans 22 residues. The CDR3 region is CASSSTPSGLAGGPPESYEQYF. As DNA, the CDR3 is TGCGCCAGCAGCTCAACGCCTTCGGGACTAGCGGGAGGGCCGCCCGAGAGCTACGAGCAGTACTTC.

The chain joins TRBV7-2 to TRBJ2-2, with 9 bases identical to TRBD1. CDR3 length equals 14 residues. J gave up 3 bases and V 6 bases, and 2 bases lay outside the gene matches. Per germline, CDR1 SGHTA and CDR2 FQGNSA. CDR3 region: CASRGQGDTGELFF. CDR3 DNA sequence: TGTGCCAGCAGGGGACAGGGCGACACCGGGGAGCTGTTTTTT.

The chain employs TRBV25-1 and TRBJ2-1; 7 bases fit TRBD2. Unmatched junction bases numbered 6, after V lost 1 base and J lost 3 bases. In germline, CDR1 is MGHDK, CDR2 SYGVNS. This CDR3 is built from 16 residues. The DNA of the CDR3 is TGTGCCAGCAGTGAATTGGCACTAGCGCACTACAATGAGCAGTTCTTC. It translates to CASSELALAHYNEQFF.

The rearrangement links TRBV7-3 to TRBJ2-1, with 7 bases identical to TRBD2. V shed 5 bases and J 7 bases; nucleotides not matched to a gene: 11. This CDR3 region has 15 residues. Germline CDR1 reads SGHTA; CDR2 reads FQGTGA. The CDR3 is CASSAREAGRNEQFF. Written as DNA, the CDR3 is TGTGCCAGCAGCGCCCGGGAGGCGGGGAGGAATGAGCAGTTCTTC.

This clone has a handful of counts. The V gene is TRBV6-6, the J gene TRBJ1-5; 8 bases line up with TRBD1. The trim removed 5 bases at V and 5 bases at J, leaving 5 bases unmatched. Germline V gene data show CDR1 as MNHNY and CDR2 as SVGAGI (reference sequence). This CDR3 has 14 residues. The CDR3 loop reads CASSGQGRYQPQHF. CDR3 sequence (DNA): TGTGCCAGCAGTGGACAGGGAAGGTATCAGCCCCAGCATTTT.

The chain has TRBV7-2 and TRBJ2-6, with 7 bases identical to TRBD2. Germline-derived CDR1 and CDR2 are SGHTA and FQGNSA. After removal of 1 base from V and 0 bases from J, the junction contained 6 bases not matched to a gene. The CDR3 extends over 18 amino acids. DNA of the CDR3: TGTGCCAGCAGCTTAGTGCGCGGGGGAGTCTCTGGGGCCAACGTCCTGACTTTC. This codes for CASSLVRGGVSGANVLTF.

This rearrangement joins TRBV7-8 to TRBJ2-6; D might be TRBD1 or TRBD2, each matching 5 bases. In germline, CDR1 is SGHVS, CDR2 FQNEAQ. V shed 4 bases and J shed 3 bases, with 19 bases lying between them. This CDR3 comprises 18 residues. Written as DNA, the CDR3 is TGTGCCAGCAGCTCCTCCGGGACCCTGCCCTTTGGGGCCAACGTCCTGACTTTC. It translates to CASSSSGTLPFGANVLTF.